This TCR beta chain is from a study of cytomegalovirus exposure and HLA in healthy donors. The CDR3 is 14 residues long. Germline CDR1 reads GTSNPN; CDR2 reads SVGIG (reference sequence). V was clipped by 5 bases and J by 3 bases; unmatched bases: 7. Both 60 Vbeta primers and 13 Jbeta primers went into the PCR. Assay used: immunoSEQ multiplex PCR; TCRdb lists only in-frame clones, some missing. The table includes some 100,000 clones, around 81% detected once. The chain links TRBV30 to TRBJ2-3; 8 nucleotides line up with TRBD2. Material for sequencing was PBMCs. This clonotype was sampled from a woman aged 25 to 39 in good health and CMV-seronegative. CDR3 nucleotides: TGTGCCTGGTTTGTCGGGAGGGGAACAGATACGCAGTATTTT. Its translation: CAWFVGRGTDTQYF.